One sample yielded the 10 T cell receptor beta chains listed below, sequenced in a study of blood T cell repertoires in COVID-19. Clones were sequenced by immunoSEQ multiplex PCR, and TCRdb holds only the in-frame ones, with some missing. The data hold around 170,000 clones, with roughly 90% observed a single time. Specimen: peripheral blood. The receptor source for this set is a man between 50 and 59 years old with acute or convalescent COVID-19.

This clone showed up just a few times. This chain uses TRBV5-4 with TRBJ2-1; 9 bases match TRBD1. Germline loops: CDR1 SGHNT, CDR2 YYREEE (reference sequence). The CDR3 extends over 15 amino acids. V was clipped by 7 bases and J by 4 bases; unmatched bases: 9. The CDR3 spells CASRLRDRDYNEQFF. CDR3 in DNA: TGTGCCAGCCGTCTCCGGGACAGGGATTACAATGAGCAGTTCTTC.

This rearrangement joins TRBV27 to TRBJ1-1; 7 bases align to TRBD1. This CDR3 is 14 amino acids long. J lost 0 bases, V lost 6 bases, and 4 bases had no gene match. Germline V gives CDR1 MNHEY, CDR2 SMNVEV (reference sequence). The CDR3 sequence is CASRRTGVNTEAFF. In DNA, the CDR3 is TGTGCCAGCAGGCGGACAGGAGTGAACACTGAAGCTTTCTTT.

The chain carries TRBV6-2 or TRBV6-3 and TRBJ2-7; 11 bases agree with TRBD2. The CDR3 is 15 amino acids. Germline CDR1 and CDR2: MNHEY and SVGEGT. Trimming took 6 bases from V and 3 from J; bases not matched to a gene: 7. CDR3 nucleotides: TGTGCCAGCAGCCAGAGACTAGCGGGATTCTACGAGCAGTACTTC. Its translation: CASSQRLAGFYEQYF.

This clone occurred once. V and J are TRBV19 and TRBJ1-5; perhaps TRBD1 as D (6 bases). Germline loops: CDR1 LNHDA, CDR2 SQIVND (reference sequence). With 5 bases removed from V and 2 bases from J, the gap between germline ends came to 16 bases. The CDR3 contains 16 residues. Here the CDR3 reads CASSPRGGPGNQPQHF. In DNA form, the CDR3 reads TGTGCCAGTAGTCCGCGGGGGGGGCCTGGCAATCAGCCCCAGCATTTT. Using reference TRBV19 and TRBJ1-5 for the parts outside the CDR3, the full variable domain is DGGITQSPKYLFRKEGQNVTLSCEQNLNHDAMYWYRQDPGQGLRLIYYSQIVNDFQKGDIAEGYSVSREKKESFPLTVTSAQKNPTAFYLCASSPRGGPGNQPQHFGDGTRLSIL.

Only a few counts were recorded for this clone. The J gene is TRBJ1-4, the V gene TRBV6-2 or TRBV6-3, with no clear D. V shed 3 bases and J shed 5 bases, with 16 bases lying between them. From germline, CDR1 is MNHEY and CDR2 SVGEGT. The CDR3 is 16 amino acids. This CDR3 reads CASSYFVPRENEKLFF. CDR3 nucleotide sequence: TGTGCCAGCAGTTATTTCGTGCCCCGAGAGAATGAAAAACTGTTTTTT.

CDR3: CTSRNRGSNQPQHF. The CDR3 DNA reads as TGCACCAGCAGGAACAGGGGTAGCAATCAGCCCCAGCATTTT. The V gene is TRBV1, the J gene TRBJ1-5; TRBD1 was called by the table and not checked on the DNA. TRBV1 is marked as a pseudogene. This CDR3 has 14 residues.

The chain recombines TRBV2 with TRBJ1-1; D is unclear. The CDR3 spans 14 residues. Looked up from germline, CDR1 is SNHLY and CDR2 is FYNNEI. The V end lost 3 bases, the J end lost 0 bases, and 8 bases lay between the germline ends. The CDR3 reads CASSEVAVNTEAFF. Here the CDR3 DNA reads TGTGCCAGCAGTGAGGTGGCTGTGAACACTGAAGCTTTCTTT.

This chain connects TRBV5-1 to TRBJ2-1; 13 nucleotides line up with TRBD2. The V segment lost 4 bases and the J segment 9 bases; nucleotides outside the gene matches: 4. The CDR3 sequence is 14 residues long. The germline V gene has CDR1 SGHRS and CDR2 YFSETQ. In nucleotides, the CDR3 is TGCGCCAGCAGCGGGGGACTAGCGGGACGTGAGCAGTTCTTC. Protein sequence: CASSGGLAGREQFF.

V is TRBV19 and J is TRBJ2-5; 8 bases are a match to TRBD2. The CDR3 totals 17 residues. Per the germline V gene, CDR1 is LNHDA and CDR2 is SQIVND (reference sequence). V gave up 0 bases and J gave up 4 bases; unmatched junction bases: 10. The CDR3 region is CASSIDLSSGSGETQYF. CDR3 nucleotides: TGTGCCAGTAGTATAGATCTGTCCAGCGGGAGTGGAGAGACCCAGTACTTC.

The chain carries TRBV20-1 and TRBJ2-5, with 10 bases that match TRBD2. CDR1 is DFQATT, CDR2 SNEGSKA, per germline (reference sequence). The ends lost 3 bases at V and 1 base at J; junction bases unmatched: 8. The CDR3 is made up of 16 amino acids. CDR3 sequence reads: CSASSSGSWAQETQYF. CDR3 sequence (DNA): TGCAGTGCTAGTTCTAGCGGGAGTTGGGCCCAAGAGACCCAGTACTTC.